Below, 18 T cell receptor beta chains from the same sample are listed, as sequenced in a study of cytomegalovirus exposure and HLA in healthy donors. Here immunoSEQ multiplex PCR was the method, and the copy in TCRdb shows in-frame clones only, minus some. Among about 200,000 clones listed, approximately 87% were seen once. The sample taken for sequencing was PBMCs. These receptors all come from a woman between 18 and 30 years old in good health and CMV-seronegative.

J is TRBJ1-2 and V is TRBV25-1, with a tentative D call TRBD1 (6 bases). The CDR3 is 14 residues long. Trimming cost V 5 bases and J 5 bases, with 15 bases left between them. Germline loops: CDR1 MGHDK, CDR2 SYGVNS. For the CDR3, the DNA is TGTGCCAGCAGTTTGGAGGCAGGGGCTTATGGCTACACCTTC. Protein product: CASSLEAGAYGYTF.

V usage is TRBV11-2 and J usage is TRBJ1-1; D unresolved. This CDR3 contains 15 residues. Germline CDR1 reads SGHAT; CDR2 reads FQNNGV. V was clipped by 1 base and J by 1 base, with 10 bases between them. The CDR3 nucleotides are TGTGCCAGCAGCTTAGTAAATTCGGGGAACACTGAAGCTTTCTTT. Translated: CASSLVNSGNTEAFF.

The chain has TRBV5-1 and TRBJ1-6; perhaps TRBD1 as D (5 bases). V was clipped by 4 bases and J by 7 bases, with 12 bases between them. CDR1 and CDR2 from the germline V gene are SGHRS and YFSETQ. CDR3 length: 14 amino acids. This CDR3 is CASSLEGSNSPLHF. The CDR3, as DNA: TGCGCCAGCAGCCTTGAGGGGTCAAATTCACCCCTCCACTTT.

The J gene is TRBJ1-3, the V gene TRBV2, with TRBD1 as a possible D gene (6 bases). The CDR3 is made up of 14 amino acids. Germline loops: CDR1 SNHLY, CDR2 FYNNEI. V lost 1 base and J lost 3, with 7 bases in between. In DNA, the CDR3 is TGTGCCAGCAGTGAAGTCAGGGGTGGAAACACCATATATTTT. Residues: CASSEVRGGNTIYF.

The rearrangement joins TRBV7-8 to TRBJ1-2; D gene unclear. In germline, CDR1 is SGHVS, CDR2 FQNEAQ. This CDR3 has 14 residues. Trimming removed 10 bases at V and 0 bases at J, with 15 bases between. CDR3 sequence: CATHAGSPNYGYTF. CDR3 nucleotide sequence: TGTGCCACCCATGCCGGGTCCCCTAACTATGGCTACACCTTC.

The chain links TRBV5-1 to TRBJ1-6, with D hard to call. The CDR3 has 14 amino acids. V was cut by 1 base and J by 6 bases, with 8 bases left in between. From germline, CDR1 is SGHRS and CDR2 YFSETQ. CDR3 in DNA: TGCGCCAGCAGCTTGCTACGGATTAATTCACCCCTCCACTTT. Its protein is CASSLLRINSPLHF.

In DNA, the CDR3 is TGTGCCAGCAGTGAGTGGGCAGGGGAGAATGAAAAACTGTTTTTT. Translation gives CASSEWAGENEKLFF. V and J are TRBV2 and TRBJ1-4; TRBD1 might be the D (6 bases). V was cut by 3 bases and J by 5 bases, with 13 bases left in between. The germline V gene has CDR1 SNHLY and CDR2 FYNNEI. The CDR3 contains 15 residues.

The chain uses TRBV9 and TRBJ2-3; D possibly corresponds to TRBD1 (6 bases). The CDR3 is made up of 15 amino acids. CDR1 is SGDLS and CDR2 is YYNGEE in the germline V gene. Trimming took 6 bases from V and 2 from J, leaving 16 bases between them. For the CDR3, the DNA is TGTGCCAGCACAAGCGGACAGCTTTCCACAGATACGCAGTATTTT. It codes for CASTSGQLSTDTQYF.

In DNA form, the CDR3 reads TGTGCCAGCAGTTTATGGCAGGGATCCTACAATGAGCAGTTCTTC. This codes for CASSLWQGSYNEQFF. This rearrangement joins TRBV27 to TRBJ2-1; weak D call: TRBD1 (5 bases). Trimming removed 1 base at V and 1 base at J, with 8 bases between. Germline V gene lookup returns CDR1 MNHEY and CDR2 SMNVEV (reference sequence). The CDR3 runs 15 residues.

This clone was seen only once. V gene TRBV5-1 combines with J gene TRBJ2-5; D remains ambiguous. The CDR3 runs to 11 residues. The germline V gene encodes CDR1 SGHRS and CDR2 YFSETQ. The V end lost 3 bases, the J end lost 5 bases, and 5 bases lay between the germline ends. The DNA of the CDR3 is TGCGCCAGCAGCTCTGGGGAGACCCAGTACTTC. Amino acid sequence: CASSSGETQYF.

V gene TRBV5-1 combines with J gene TRBJ1-2; D might be TRBD1 (6 bases). Trimming pared 7 bases from V and 1 base from J, leaving 14 bases between. This CDR3 spans 14 amino acids. Germline CDR1 reads SGHRS; CDR2 reads YFSETQ. CDR3 amino acids: CASGEGGVNYGYTF. The CDR3 nucleotides read TGCGCCAGCGGAGAGGGGGGGGTTAACTATGGCTACACCTTC.

In its sample, this clone was seen once. V is TRBV2 and J is TRBJ2-7, with D uncertain. This CDR3 contains 13 residues. Germline CDR1 and CDR2: SNHLY and FYNNEI. V lost 6 bases and J 1 base, leaving 10 bases between the germline ends. CDR3: CASRVALSYEQYF. CDR3 in DNA: TGTGCCAGCAGAGTGGCGCTTTCCTACGAGCAGTACTTC. The full variable domain, rest sourced from reference TRBV2 and TRBJ2-7, is EPEVTQTPSHQVTQMGQEVILRCVPISNHLYFYWYRQILGQKVEFLVSFYNNEISEKSEIFDDQFSVERPDGSNFTLKIRSTKLEDSAMYFCASRVALSYEQYFGPGTRLTVT.

This clone was observed a few times. The V call is TRBV30, the J call TRBJ1-2, with D tentatively TRBD1 (6 bases). Trimming removed 0 bases at V and 6 bases at J, with 11 bases between. CDR1 GTSNPN and CDR2 SVGIG come from the germline V gene (reference sequence). The CDR3 length is 13 residues. CDR3 sequence: CAWSVSGADGYTF. The CDR3 DNA is TGTGCCTGGAGTGTGTCGGGGGCCGATGGCTACACCTTC.

The V call is TRBV2, the J call TRBJ2-2; D call uncertain. The CDR3 extends over 13 amino acids. V was pared by 4 bases and J by 7 bases, with 10 bases between. CDR1 is SNHLY and CDR2 is FYNNEI in the germline V gene. The CDR3 loop is CASSVVVNGELFF. CDR3 DNA: TGTGCCAGCAGTGTGGTGGTAAACGGGGAGCTGTTTTTT.

This sequence joins TRBV28 and TRBJ1-2; D unresolved. CDR1 MDHEN and CDR2 SYDVKM come from the germline V gene. V gave up 8 bases and J gave up 5 bases, with 12 bases separating them. The CDR3 is 12 residues long. The CDR3 is CASSFGGYGYTF. For the CDR3, the DNA is TGTGCCAGCTCCTTTGGAGGGTATGGCTACACCTTC.

The V and J genes are TRBV2 and TRBJ2-7; 8 bases align to TRBD1. J gave up 3 bases and V 7 bases, and 8 bases lay outside the gene matches. From germline, CDR1 is SNHLY and CDR2 FYNNEI. CDR3 length equals 14 residues. Here the CDR3 DNA reads TGTGCCAGCAAGTGGGACAGGAGCTACTACGAGCAGTACTTC. It translates to CASKWDRSYYEQYF.

The chain couples TRBV29-1 to TRBJ2-1; 8 nucleotides match TRBD2. Germline loops: CDR1 SQVTM, CDR2 ANQGSEA. V shed 6 bases and J 9 bases; nucleotides not matched to a gene: 4. This CDR3 has 11 residues. The CDR3 coding sequence is TGCAGCGTGGGACTAGTGCGTGAGCAGTTCTTC. It translates to CSVGLVREQFF.

This clone was counted once. The sample has other DNA sequences that encode this CDR3 too. The chain joins TRBV27 to TRBJ2-5; no clear D gene. Germline CDR1 MNHEY, CDR2 SMNVEV (reference sequence). Trimming pared 6 bases from V and 1 base from J, leaving 3 bases between. This CDR3 has 11 amino acids. Written as DNA, the CDR3 is TGTGCCAGCAGGAGCCAAGAGACCCAGTACTTC. Protein product: CASRSQETQYF.